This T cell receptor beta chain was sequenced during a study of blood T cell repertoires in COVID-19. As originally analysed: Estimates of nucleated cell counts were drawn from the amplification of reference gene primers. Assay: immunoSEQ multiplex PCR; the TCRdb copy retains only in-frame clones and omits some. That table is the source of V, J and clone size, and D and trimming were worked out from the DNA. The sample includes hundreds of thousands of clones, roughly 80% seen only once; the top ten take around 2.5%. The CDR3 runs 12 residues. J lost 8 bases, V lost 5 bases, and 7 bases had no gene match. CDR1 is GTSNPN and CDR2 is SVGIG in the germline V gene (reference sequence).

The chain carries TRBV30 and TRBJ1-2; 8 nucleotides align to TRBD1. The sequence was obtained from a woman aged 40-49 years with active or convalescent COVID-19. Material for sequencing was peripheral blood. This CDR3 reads CAWGQGRSGYTF. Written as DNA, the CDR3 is TGTGCCTGGGGACAGGGTCGAAGCGGCTACACCTTC.